The rows below give T cell receptor beta chains drawn from one sample of a study of T cell repertoires in cytomegalovirus infection. TCRdb re-derived calls from the reads in MiXCR, one entry per CDR3 protein. Of a few hundred thousand distinct CDR3 sequences in the sample, more than 8% were seen once. The material sequenced was PBMCs. These receptors originate from a human donor in good health (CMV status not recorded). Some clones in this sample may be carry-over from other donors' samples. Each CDR3 is given with its conserved first and last residue. A D gene is named only where the DNA matches it firmly. The size entry is marked missing in some rows and otherwise reads once, few, many or a size class.

abundance,d_gene,v_gene,j_gene,CDR3aa,CDR3nt
-,TRBD2,TRBV7-9,TRBJ2-7,CASSPGTRDHEQYF,TGTGCCAGCAGTCCCGGGACTAGAGACCACGAGCAGTACTTC
many,TRBD1,TRBV7-2,TRBJ2-5,CASSHRTGEETQYF,TGTGCCAGCAGCCACCGGACAGGGGAAGAGACCCAGTACTTC
-,TRBD2,TRBV24-1,TRBJ2-1,CATAGGQNQNEQFF,TGTGCCACCGCGGGGGGGCAGAACCAGAATGAGCAGTTCTTC
many,TRBD1,TRBV7-9,TRBJ1-6,CASSSGTDRNRALHF,TGTGCCAGCAGCTCCGGGACAGACAGAAATAGGGCCCTCCACTTT
-,-,TRBV12-3/TRBV12-4,TRBJ2-1,CASSFNSDEQFF,TGTGCCAGCAGTTTTAACTCGGATGAGCAGTTCTTC
many,TRBD2,TRBV7-2,TRBJ2-3,CASSFSKAGGTDTQYF,TGTGCCAGCAGCTTCTCGAAAGCGGGAGGGACAGATACGCAGTATTTT
many,TRBD1,TRBV19,TRBJ1-5,CASSITGQGDNQPQHF,TGTGCCAGTAGTATAACCGGACAGGGGGACAATCAGCCCCAGCATTTT
-,-,TRBV5-1,TRBJ2-7,CASSLAGQPYEQYF,TGCGCCAGCAGCTTGGCCGGTCAGCCCTACGAGCAGTACTTC
few,-,TRBV20-1,TRBJ1-5,CSARAGGGQPQHF,TGCAGTGCTAGAGCAGGTGGGGGTCAGCCCCAGCATTTT
many,-,TRBV7-2,TRBJ1-1,CASSLRAGGMTEAFF,TGTGCCAGCAGCCTCCGGGCGGGGGGGATGACTGAAGCTTTCTTT
few,TRBD1,TRBV6-6,TRBJ1-1,CASSRQGLEAFF,TGTGCCAGCAGCAGACAGGGCCTCGAGGCTTTCTTT
-,TRBD1,TRBV29-1,TRBJ2-5,CSVRTGEETQYF,TGCAGCGTAAGGACAGGGGAAGAGACCCAGTACTTC
few,-,TRBV12-3/TRBV12-4,TRBJ2-3,CASSFATDTDTQYF,TGTGCCAGCAGCTTCGCGACAGACACAGATACGCAGTATTTT
many,-,TRBV4-3,TRBJ2-1,CASSQGVRQGNVGEQFF,TGCGCCAGCAGCCAAGGAGTGAGGCAGGGGAACGTTGGTGAGCAGTTCTTC
many,-,TRBV28,TRBJ2-5,CASRGGDIQETQYF,TGTGCCAGCAGGGGAGGGGACATCCAAGAGACCCAGTACTTC
-,-,TRBV20-1,TRBJ2-7,CSATTGYEQYF,TGCAGTGCTACAACTGGTTACGAGCAGTACTTC
-,-,TRBV2,TRBJ2-7,CASSRAQGHEQYF,TGTGCCAGCAGTAGAGCACAGGGTCACGAGCAGTACTTC
many,TRBD2,TRBV13,TRBJ2-3,CASSSPLSLSGVSDTQYF,TGTGCCAGCAGCAGCCCCTTATCCCTCAGCGGGGTTTCAGATACGCAGTATTTT
once,TRBD1,TRBV20-1,TRBJ2-1,CSARDGQGDREQFF,TGCAGTGCTAGAGACGGGCAGGGGGACCGTGAGCAGTTCTTC
few,-,TRBV19,TRBJ2-1,CASSIGATLEQFF,TGTGCCAGTAGTATTGGGGCGACTCTTGAGCAGTTCTTC
many,-,TRBV7-9,TRBJ2-3,CASSPYGGFSTDTQYF,TGTGCCAGCAGCCCGTATGGGGGGTTTAGCACAGATACGCAGTATTTT
-,-,TRBV4-3,TRBJ2-1,CASSQELEGSYNEQFF,TGCGCCAGCAGCCAAGAATTAGAGGGTTCCTACAATGAGCAGTTCTTC
many,-,TRBV20-1,TRBJ1-5,CSARDVQGGGPQHF,TGCAGTGCTAGAGATGTACAGGGTGGGGGGCCCCAGCATTTT
many,-,TRBV7-2,TRBJ2-3,CASSSEQGRRKDTQYF,TGTGCCAGCAGCTCAGAACAGGGTAGGAGAAAAGATACGCAGTATTTT
many,TRBD1,TRBV27,TRBJ1-4,CASSSTRDRYSANEKLFF,TGTGCCAGCAGTTCCACCCGGGACAGATATAGTGCTAATGAAAAACTGTTTTTT
few,TRBD2,TRBV28,TRBJ2-3,CASSRGLAGEPDTQYF,TGTGCCAGCAGTCGGGGACTAGCGGGAGAGCCAGATACGCAGTATTTT
many,-,TRBV12-3/TRBV12-4,TRBJ2-5,CASSLTTSETQYF,TGTGCCAGCAGTTTAACGACCTCGGAGACCCAGTACTTC
many,TRBD1,TRBV29-1,TRBJ2-2,CSARQGSTGELFF,TGCAGCGCCCGACAGGGGTCCACCGGGGAGCTGTTTTTT
-,-,TRBV2,TRBJ2-1,CASSESPSYNEQFF,TGTGCCAGCAGTGAATCCCCTTCCTACAATGAGCAGTTCTTC
-,-,TRBV6-6,TRBJ1-3,CASSTGRTGPRSGNTIYF,TGTGCCAGCAGTACGGGTCGGACGGGGCCCCGCTCTGGAAACACCATATATTTT
many,-,TRBV6-1,TRBJ1-6,CASSYEPRTSGSPLHF,TGTGCCAGCAGTTACGAGCCAAGGACGAGCGGTTCACCCCTCCACTTT
many,TRBD2,TRBV7-2,TRBJ2-3,CASSLGLAGGWGDTQYF,TGTGCCAGCAGCTTAGGATTAGCGGGAGGGTGGGGAGATACGCAGTATTTT
many,TRBD2,TRBV2,TRBJ2-2,CASSVSGRQTGELFF,TGTGCCAGCAGTGTGAGCGGGAGGCAGACCGGGGAGCTGTTTTTT
many,-,TRBV4-1,TRBJ2-7,CASSQDRDFRNYEQYF,TGCGCCAGCAGCCAAGATAGGGACTTTAGAAACTACGAGCAGTACTTC
few,-,TRBV2,TRBJ1-3,CASEDSNSGNTIYF,TGTGCCAGCGAGGACAGTAACTCTGGAAACACCATATATTTT
-,TRBD1,TRBV7-9,TRBJ1-2,CASSLVGQGVLPWGYTF,TGTGCCAGCAGCTTAGTAGGGCAGGGGGTGCTCCCCTGGGGCTACACCTTC
many,-,TRBV12-3/TRBV12-4,TRBJ1-2,CASSSEGNYGYTF,TGTGCCAGCAGTTCAGAGGGAAACTATGGCTACACCTTC
-,TRBD1,TRBV19,TRBJ2-2,CASTRGTGGELFF,TGTGCCAGCACCCGTGGGACAGGGGGCGAGCTGTTTTTT
few,TRBD1,TRBV5-1,TRBJ2-7,CASSLKRQGYEQYF,TGCGCCAGCAGCTTAAAAAGACAGGGCTACGAGCAGTACTTC
many,-,TRBV6-2/TRBV6-3,TRBJ2-1,CASSYLGLEQFF,TGTGCCAGCAGTTACCTTGGGCTTGAGCAGTTCTTC
many,-,TRBV6-1,TRBJ1-1,CASRWDGNTEAFF,TGTGCCAGCAGATGGGACGGGAACACTGAAGCTTTCTTT
-,TRBD1,TRBV7-2,TRBJ2-6,CASSSGQGYSGANVLTF,TGTGCCAGCAGCTCTGGACAGGGCTACTCTGGGGCCAACGTCCTGACTTTC
many,-,TRBV7-2,TRBJ1-3,CASSFQTGGNTIYF,TGTGCCAGCAGCTTCCAGACAGGAGGAAACACCATATATTTT